Below are 31 T cell receptor beta chains sequenced from a single sample in a study of blood T cell repertoires in COVID-19. Profiling relied on immunoSEQ multiplex PCR, and the TCRdb table lists in-frame clones only, not all of them. The sample consists of 180,000 or so clones, approximately 83% of them appearing once. Specimen: peripheral blood. The source is a man aged 55 to 70 with acute or convalescent COVID-19.

V is TRBV6-2 or TRBV6-3 and J is TRBJ2-7; 12 nucleotides match TRBD2. V was pared by 4 bases and J by 3 bases, with 1 base of the junction left unmatched. There are 14 residues in the CDR3. Germline V lookup: CDR1 MNHEY, CDR2 SVGEGT. In DNA form, the CDR3 reads TGTGCCAGCAGTTTACTAGCGGGAGGCTACGAGCAGTACTTC. Translating it yields CASSLLAGGYEQYF.

There are a few counts of this clone. The chain couples TRBV2 to TRBJ2-3; weak D call: TRBD1 (6 bases). Germline V CDR1 and CDR2: SNHLY, FYNNEI. V was shortened by 6 bases and J by 3 bases, with 13 bases between the two germline ends. This CDR3 is 14 amino acids long. The DNA for the CDR3 is TGTGCCAGCAGGGACAGTTGGGGGACAGATACGCAGTATTTT. Amino acids: CASRDSWGTDTQYF. Looking up the rest from reference TRBV2 and TRBJ2-3 gives the full variable domain: EPEVTQTPSHQVTQMGQEVILRCVPISNHLYFYWYRQILGQKVEFLVSFYNNEISEKSEIFDDQFSVERPDGSNFTLKIRSTKLEDSAMYFCASRDSWGTDTQYFGPGTRLTVL.

The V call is TRBV5-1, the J call TRBJ2-1; D is unclear. V dropped 0 bases and J dropped 4 bases, with 11 bases sitting between them. CDR3 size: 15 residues. Germline lookup yields CDR1 SGHRS and CDR2 YFSETQ. CDR3 amino acids: CASSLAGSEYNEQFF. DNA of the CDR3: TGCGCCAGCAGCTTGGCCGGGTCAGAATACAATGAGCAGTTCTTC.

J is TRBJ1-5 and V is TRBV27, with no clear D. The germline CDR1 and CDR2 sequences are MNHEY and SMNVEV (reference sequence). The CDR3 runs to 13 residues. The V end was cut by 4 bases, the J end by 6 bases, with 10 bases between. The CDR3 nucleotides are TGTGCCAGCAGTTCCGAGGGTAGTCAGCCCCAGCATTTT. Its protein product is CASSSEGSQPQHF.

The J gene is TRBJ2-1, the V gene TRBV15; 11 bases agree with TRBD2. Trimming took 3 bases from V and 6 from J; bases not matched to a gene: 4. CDR3 length: 15 residues. The germline V gene has CDR1 LNHNV and CDR2 YYDKDF (reference sequence). The CDR3 DNA follows: TGTGCCACCAGCAGGACTAGCGGGACTTCCAATGAGCAGTTCTTC. This sequence encodes CATSRTSGTSNEQFF.

The rearrangement uses TRBV30 and TRBJ1-6, with 8 bases fitting TRBD1. The J segment lost 4 bases and the V segment lost 3 bases, leaving 5 bases of the junction unmatched. In germline, CDR1 is GTSNPN, CDR2 SVGIG (reference sequence). The CDR3 has 15 amino acids. The CDR3 here is CAWRRTGPYNSPLHF. CDR3 nucleotide sequence: TGTGCCTGGAGACGGACAGGGCCTTATAATTCACCCCTCCACTTT.

V usage is TRBV7-6 and J usage is TRBJ2-7; D may be TRBD2 (6 bases). From germline, CDR1 is SGHVS and CDR2 FNYEAQ. The CDR3 extends over 15 amino acids. The V end was cut by 8 bases, the J end by 0 bases, with 17 bases between. This CDR3 reads CASLRGVPISYEQYF. The CDR3, as DNA: TGTGCCAGCCTCCGCGGGGTCCCTATCTCCTACGAGCAGTACTTC.

The V and J genes are TRBV5-1 and TRBJ2-5; 7 bases fit TRBD1. Trimming took 3 bases from V and 1 from J; bases not matched to a gene: 3. Germline CDR1 and CDR2: SGHRS and YFSETQ. The CDR3 loop spans 14 amino acids. The CDR3 protein is CASSSGQPQETQYF. The CDR3 nucleotides are TGCGCCAGCAGCTCGGGACAGCCCCAAGAGACCCAGTACTTC.

This clone was counted a few times. CDR3 nucleotide sequence: TGTGCCAGCAGCCCGACGTCGCTAGCGGGAGGTAAGAGGAAGGCAGATACGCAGTATTTT. This encodes CASSPTSLAGGKRKADTQYF. This chain connects TRBV3-1 (or the pseudogene TRBV3-2) to TRBJ2-3; 11 bases agree with TRBD2. The junction had 19 bases not matched to a gene; V was cut back by 4 bases and J by 4 bases. This CDR3 is built from 20 residues. Germline CDR1 reads LGHDT; CDR2 reads YNNKEL (reference sequence).

As regards this clone: Since the CDR3 does not end with the conserved phenylalanine or tryptophan, this likely comes from a read error. The DNA is omitted, as the CDR3 cannot be located on it reliably, and the CDR3 follows TCRdb's listing. This chain uses TRBV5-4 with TRBJ1-2; the D segment call TRBD1 is taken from the table without a DNA check. The CDR3 adds up to 13 amino acids, both ends counted. The germline gives CDR1 SGHNT, CDR2 YYREEE (reference sequence). The CDR3 region is CASSIRDGQPSLA.

The chain joins TRBV27 to TRBJ1-1; D remains ambiguous. V shed 6 bases and J shed 0 bases, with 8 bases lying between them. Germline CDR1 and CDR2: MNHEY and SMNVEV (reference sequence). The CDR3 has 13 amino acids. CDR3 loop: CASSLQMNTEAFF. The CDR3 DNA reads as TGTGCCAGCAGCTTGCAGATGAACACTGAAGCTTTCTTT.

The V and J genes are TRBV28 and TRBJ2-2; D might be TRBD2 (7 bases). Trimming took off 7 bases at V and 5 bases at J, with 11 bases between the two ends. The germline V gene has CDR1 MDHEN and CDR2 SYDVKM. The CDR3 runs 13 residues. The DNA for the CDR3 is TGTGCCAGCAAGGGGGGAGGGACCGGGGAGCTGTTTTTT. Amino acids: CASKGGGTGELFF.

With respect to this clone: The junction shows a germline mismatch at one end, possibly a read error. The chain is built from TRBV19 and TRBJ2-3; 10 bases align to TRBD1. CDR3 length: 16 residues. Germline CDR1 reads LNHDA; CDR2 reads SQIVND (reference sequence). The CDR3 loop reads CTSSDRGRGGPDTQYF. The DNA of the CDR3 is TGTACCAGTAGCGACAGGGGGCGCGGAGGTCCAGATACGCAGTATTTT. Using reference TRBV19 and TRBJ2-3 for the parts outside the CDR3, the full variable domain is DGGITQSPKYLFRKEGQNVTLSCEQNLNHDAMYWYRQDPGQGLRLIYYSQIVNDFQKGDIAEGYSVSREKKESFPLTVTSAQKNPTAFYLCTSSDRGRGGPDTQYFGPGTRLTVL.

This chain uses TRBV14 with TRBJ1-1; weak D call: TRBD1 (5 bases). Trimming pared 0 bases from V and 1 base from J, leaving 12 bases between. Looked up from germline, CDR1 is SGHDN and CDR2 is FVKESK. The CDR3 has 16 residues. DNA of the CDR3: TGTGCCAGCAGCCAAGATTGGGGCAGGGCGAACACTGAAGCTTTCTTT. Residues: CASSQDWGRANTEAFF.

The chain is built from TRBV5-1 and TRBJ2-5, with 7 bases that match TRBD1. From germline, CDR1 is SGHRS and CDR2 YFSETQ. The CDR3 loop spans 15 amino acids. After removal of 6 bases from V and 1 base from J, the junction contained 9 bases not matched to a gene. In nucleotides, the CDR3 is TGCGCCAGCACTCCGACGGGACAGCTCCAAGAGACCCAGTACTTC. This gives the protein CASTPTGQLQETQYF.

V is TRBV5-4 and J is TRBJ1-1; 7 bases are shared with TRBD1. Germline loops: CDR1 SGHNT, CDR2 YYREEE (reference sequence). Trimming took 4 bases from V and 1 from J; bases not matched to a gene: 4. The CDR3 is 14 amino acids. CDR3 region: CASSTRQGNTEAFF. In DNA, the CDR3 is TGTGCCAGCAGCACCCGACAGGGGAACACTGAAGCTTTCTTT.

The genes are TRBV7-3 and TRBJ2-2, with D tentatively TRBD2 (6 bases). Per the germline V gene, CDR1 is SGHTA and CDR2 is FQGTGA. V was shortened by 2 bases and J by 6 bases, with 19 bases between the two germline ends. This CDR3 has 17 amino acids. The CDR3 nucleotides read TGTGCCAGCAGCTTATTTCCCCTGTCTAGCGTTGCCGGGGAGCTGTTTTTT. It codes for CASSLFPLSSVAGELFF.

The chain is built from TRBV30 and TRBJ2-7, with a tentative D call TRBD2 (5 bases). V gave up 0 bases and J gave up 5 bases, with 14 bases separating them. The CDR3 consists of 14 residues. Germline lookup yields CDR1 GTSNPN and CDR2 SVGIG (reference sequence). The DNA for the CDR3 is TGTGCCTGGAGTGTAGGTGGGAGTCGGGACGAGCAGTACTTC. Translating it yields CAWSVGGSRDEQYF.

The chain links TRBV4-1 to TRBJ1-3; D unresolved. The CDR3 sequence is 15 residues long. Germline lookup yields CDR1 MGHRA and CDR2 YSYEKL. V was shortened by 4 bases and J by 0 bases, with 10 bases between the two germline ends. In DNA form, the CDR3 reads TGCGCCAGCAGCCTCCCCCCGAGCTCTGGAAACACCATATATTTT. Protein sequence: CASSLPPSSGNTIYF.

The chain employs TRBV6-5 and TRBJ1-4; 7 bases match TRBD1. Germline V gene lookup returns CDR1 MNHEY and CDR2 SVGAGI. CDR3 length equals 16 residues. V lost 2 bases, J lost 8 bases, and 11 bases stayed unmatched. CDR3 protein: CASSYRETGLGEKLFF. CDR3 nucleotides: TGTGCCAGCAGTTACCGAGAGACAGGGTTGGGAGAAAAACTGTTTTTT.

The chain uses TRBV6-5 and TRBJ2-5, with no clear D. The CDR3 runs to 13 residues. The V gene's germline CDR1 is MNHEY and CDR2 SVGAGI. The V gene lost 0 bases and the J gene lost 5 bases, with 7 bases spanning the gap. CDR3 region: CASSYSPYETQYF. The CDR3 DNA reads as TGTGCCAGCAGTTACTCCCCCTATGAGACCCAGTACTTC.

The gene calls are TRBV2 and TRBJ2-7; tentatively, D is TRBD1 (6 bases). Germline CDR1 reads SNHLY; CDR2 reads FYNNEI. Between the trimmed V and J ends, which lost 4 bases and 7 bases, there was a span of 20 bases. The CDR3 has 15 amino acids. In DNA form, the CDR3 reads TGTGCCAGCAGTGGGCCGGGGCAGGGGATCGGGGAGCAGTACTTC. Translating gives CASSGPGQGIGEQYF.

This clone was seen once. This chain joins TRBV10-1 and TRBJ2-3, with 7 nucleotides matching TRBD1. The junction had 3 bases not matched to a gene; V was cut back by 8 bases and J by 1 base. Per the germline V gene, CDR1 is WNHNN and CDR2 is SYGVQD (reference sequence). This CDR3 spans 13 amino acids. The CDR3 is CASGDSRTDTQYF. The CDR3 region has the DNA TGCGCCAGCGGGGACAGCCGCACAGATACGCAGTATTTT.

This clone has a handful of counts. The chain is built from TRBV10-3 and TRBJ2-7, with TRBD1 matching over 9 bases. The CDR3 is 11 residues long. Germline V gene sequence: CDR1 ENHRY, CDR2 SYGVKD. Unmatched junction bases numbered 3, after V lost 6 bases and J lost 9 bases. The CDR3 spells CAIRQGAVQYF. CDR3 in DNA: TGTGCCATCAGACAGGGGGCGGTGCAGTACTTC.

This clone has a single count. The chain has TRBV29-1 and TRBJ2-5; D unclear. This CDR3 has 13 residues. V shed 7 bases and J shed 0 bases, with 12 bases lying between them. The germline V gene encodes CDR1 SQVTM and CDR2 ANQGSEA. CDR3 region: CSAHQAHQETQYF. The CDR3 DNA follows: TGCAGCGCCCACCAGGCCCACCAAGAGACCCAGTACTTC.

The table lists this clone with a few counts. The chain is built from TRBV6-5 and TRBJ1-2; the match to TRBD1 covers 9 bases. The junction had 8 bases not matched to a gene; V was cut back by 2 bases and J by 4 bases. The CDR3 has 16 amino acids. CDR1 is MNHEY, CDR2 SVGAGI, per germline. The chain's CDR3 is CASSYTPGQGAYGYTF. CDR3 bases: TGTGCCAGCAGTTACACCCCGGGACAGGGTGCCTATGGCTACACCTTC.

The genes are TRBV28 and TRBJ1-1, with D perhaps matching TRBD1 (6 bases). The CDR3 covers 13 residues. Germline assignment: CDR1 MDHEN and CDR2 SYDVKM. The V gene lost 8 bases and the J gene lost 0 bases, with 10 bases spanning the gap. In nucleotides, the CDR3 is TGTGCCAGCTACAGGGACATGAACACTGAAGCTTTCTTT. Translation: CASYRDMNTEAFF.

The chain combines TRBV5-1 with TRBJ2-1, with D perhaps matching TRBD1 (6 bases). Between the trimmed V and J ends, which lost 0 bases and 3 bases, there was a span of 7 bases. The CDR3 sequence is 14 residues long. Germline V gene lookup returns CDR1 SGHRS and CDR2 YFSETQ. The CDR3 DNA sequence: TGCGCCAGCAGCTTGGAACAGGGCTACAATGAGCAGTTCTTC. As protein: CASSLEQGYNEQFF.

The V and J genes are TRBV5-5 and TRBJ2-2; 7 positions match TRBD2. Trimming removed 3 bases from V and 5 bases from J; junction bases left unmatched: 7. Per the germline V gene, CDR1 is SGHKS and CDR2 is YYEKEE (reference sequence). The CDR3 has 15 residues. CDR3 sequence reads: CASSYLSGGTGELFF. In DNA, the CDR3 is TGTGCCAGCAGCTACCTATCGGGAGGTACCGGGGAGCTGTTTTTT. The whole variable domain, filled in from reference TRBV5-5 and TRBJ2-2, reads DAGVTQSPTHLIKTRGQQVTLRCSPISGHKSVSWYQQVLGQGPQFIFQYYEKEERGRGNFPDRFSARQFPNYSSELNVNALLLGDSALYLCASSYLSGGTGELFFGEGSRLTVL.

The V call is TRBV4-1, the J call TRBJ2-5; D perhaps matches TRBD1 (6 bases). In germline, CDR1 is MGHRA, CDR2 YSYEKL. Trimming stripped 3 bases from V and 1 base from J, with 12 bases between. CDR3 length: 15 amino acids. The CDR3 DNA reads TGCGCCAGCAGCCAGGGTCCAGGGGTCCAAGAGACCCAGTACTTC. It specifies CASSQGPGVQETQYF.

This chain uses TRBV5-1 with TRBJ2-7; 8 bases fit TRBD2. The CDR3 runs 15 residues. Germline V gene data show CDR1 as SGHRS and CDR2 as YFSETQ. V trimming: 0 bases; J trimming: 3 bases; junction bases outside the gene matches: 5. The DNA of the CDR3 is TGCGCCAGCAGCTTGGCCGGGGGGGACATCTACGAGCAGTACTTC. Protein product: CASSLAGGDIYEQYF.